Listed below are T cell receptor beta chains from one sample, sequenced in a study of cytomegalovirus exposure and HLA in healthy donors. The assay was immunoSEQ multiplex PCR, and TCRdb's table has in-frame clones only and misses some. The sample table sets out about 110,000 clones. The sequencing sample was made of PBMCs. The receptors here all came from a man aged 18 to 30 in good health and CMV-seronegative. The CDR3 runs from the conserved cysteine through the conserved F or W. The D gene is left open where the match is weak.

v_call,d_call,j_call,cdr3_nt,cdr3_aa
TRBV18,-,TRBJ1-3,TGTGCCAGCTCACCACGGCCGCCCCCGCCAGGGCCGTGGGGAAACACCATATATTTT,CASSPRPPPPGPWGNTIYF
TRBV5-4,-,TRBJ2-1,TGTGCCAGCAGCTTGTTCGGGGGTGAGCAGTTCTTC,CASSLFGGEQFF
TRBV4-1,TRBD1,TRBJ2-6,TGCGCCAGCAGCCCCGGGACAGGGGGGCCGGGGGCCAACGTCCTGACTTTC,CASSPGTGGPGANVLTF
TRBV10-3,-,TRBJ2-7,TGTGCCATCAGTGGGTCAAACGGGAATTCGTACGAGCAGTACTTC,CAISGSNGNSYEQYF
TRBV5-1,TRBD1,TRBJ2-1,TGCGCCAGCAGCTTGAGGACAGGGCGTCTTGATGAGCAGTTCTTC,CASSLRTGRLDEQFF
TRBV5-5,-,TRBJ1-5,TGTGCCAGCACTACAGGGTGGGACAGCAATCAGCCCCAGCATTTT,CASTTGWDSNQPQHF
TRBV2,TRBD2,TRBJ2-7,TGTGCCAGTGTTCGGGGGAGGGACGAGCAGTACTTC,CASVRGRDEQYF
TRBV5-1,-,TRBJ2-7,TGCGCCAGCAGCGGGGACAACGAGCAGTACTTC,CASSGDNEQYF
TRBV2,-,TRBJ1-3,TGTGCCAGCAGTGGTCTTTTCGGAGCCTCTGGAAACACCATATATTTT,CASSGLFGASGNTIYF
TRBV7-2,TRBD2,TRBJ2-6,TGTGCCAGCAGCAGACTAGCGGGGGGGAGTGGGGCCAACGTCCTGACTTTC,CASSRLAGGSGANVLTF
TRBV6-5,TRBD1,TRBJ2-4,TGTGCCAGCAGTACAGGGGGAACCAAAAACATTCAGTACTTC,CASSTGGTKNIQYF
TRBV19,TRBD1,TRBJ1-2,TGTGCCAGTAAGGACAGGGGTATCTATGGCTACACCTTC,CASKDRGIYGYTF
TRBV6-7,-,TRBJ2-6,TGTGCCAGCAGACTTGACAGGGCGGGAGGGGCCAACGTCCTGACTTTC,CASRLDRAGGANVLTF
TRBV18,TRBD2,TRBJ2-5,TGTGCCAGCTCACCGACACTTAGCGGGGGGACAGAGACCCAGTACTTC,CASSPTLSGGTETQYF
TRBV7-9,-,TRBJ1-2,TGTGCCAGCAGCTTAGAGGCAGGGGCTGGCTACACCTTC,CASSLEAGAGYTF
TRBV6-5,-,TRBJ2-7,TGTGCCAGCAGTTTGCCGGGTTCGCCCTACGAGCAGTACTTC,CASSLPGSPYEQYF
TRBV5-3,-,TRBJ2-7,TGTGCCAGAAGCTTGTTATCTTGCGTTCACGGCAGCGACGAGCAGTACTTC,CARSLLSCVHGSDEQYF
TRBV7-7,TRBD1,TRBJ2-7,TGTGCTAGCAGCTTGGAGACAGGGAGCAACGAGCAGTACTTC,CASSLETGSNEQYF
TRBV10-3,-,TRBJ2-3,TGTGCCATCAATTGGCAGGGCCCCACAGATACGCAGTATTTT,CAINWQGPTDTQYF
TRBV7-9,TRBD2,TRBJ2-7,TGTGCCAGCAGCAAGACTAGCGGGGGAGTCTACGAGCAGTACTTC,CASSKTSGGVYEQYF
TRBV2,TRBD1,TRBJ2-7,TGTGCCAGCAGTGAAAGGAGACAGGGGGTCTACGAGCAGTACTTC,CASSERRQGVYEQYF
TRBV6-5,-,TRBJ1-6,TGTGCCAGCAGTTTAGGCGGGGCCCTTTATAATTCACCCCTCCACTTT,CASSLGGALYNSPLHF
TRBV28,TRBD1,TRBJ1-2,TGTGCCAGCAGTTTTCCCAAGGGGGGACAGACTAATGGCTACACCTTC,CASSFPKGGQTNGYTF
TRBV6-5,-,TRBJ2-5,TGTGCCAGCAGTTACTCCGGACAACTCAGGGGGACCCAGTACTTC,CASSYSGQLRGTQYF